This passage covers 21 T cell receptor beta chains from one sample sequenced in a study of T-cell reconstitution after alpha-beta-depleted transplantation in children. Unique molecular identifiers were used in preparing the TCRbeta library. TCRdb used MiXCR to reprocess the PCR reads, holding one entry per CDR3 protein. This sample has about 440,000 distinct CDR3 sequences, with about 45% found just once. The sample in question was PBMCs, obtained before TCRalphabeta/CD19-depleted stem cell transplant. Receptors were obtained from a girl between 2 and 10 years old with aplastic anemia, due to receive a stem cell transplant.

This clonotype was seen many times. This sequence joins TRBV3-1 and TRBJ2-2, with TRBD1 matching over 8 bases. The V segment lost 6 bases and the J segment 6 bases; nucleotides outside the gene matches: 9. The CDR3 extends over 15 amino acids. Germline V gene lookup returns CDR1 LGHDT and CDR2 YNNKEL (reference sequence). The DNA of the CDR3 is TGTGCCAGCAGGATCTCAGGGGGCTGGGCCGGGGAGCTGTTTTTT. Translation: CASRISGGWAGELFF.

The V and J genes are TRBV5-1 and TRBJ1-1; TRBD1 matches at 7 bases. The germline CDR1 and CDR2 sequences are SGHRS and YFSETQ. V dropped 4 bases and J dropped 1; count of bases not matched to a gene: 4. This CDR3 region has 14 residues. CDR3 coding DNA: TGCGCCAGCAGCATGGGACAGACGAACACTGAAGCTTTCTTT. Translation: CASSMGQTNTEAFF.

This clonotype has just a few counts. The V and J genes are TRBV20-1 and TRBJ2-2; the D gene is possibly TRBD2 (7 bases). The germline V and J ends were trimmed by 0 bases and 5 bases, with 22 bases remaining between them. The CDR3 extends over 18 amino acids. Germline CDR1 and CDR2: DFQATT and SNEGSKA (reference sequence). CDR3 in amino acids: CSARDGGGAGSSTGELFF. The CDR3 DNA sequence: TGCAGTGCTAGAGATGGGGGGGGCGCAGGGTCAAGTACCGGGGAGCTGTTTTTT.

The V call is TRBV5-6, the J call TRBJ2-7, with TRBD1 matching over 10 bases. This CDR3 contains 14 residues. Per germline, CDR1 SGHDT and CDR2 YYEEEE. V lost 3 bases, J lost 5 bases, and 5 bases stayed unmatched. This chain's CDR3 is CASSWGTGVHEQYF. The CDR3 DNA is TGTGCCAGCAGCTGGGGGACAGGGGTCCACGAGCAGTACTTC.

This clonotype was found many times. The rearrangement joins TRBV18 to TRBJ2-6; D may correspond to TRBD1 or TRBD2 (6 bases each). Trimming pared 1 base from V and 4 bases from J, leaving 11 bases between. Germline V gives CDR1 KGHSH, CDR2 LQKENI. The CDR3 totals 16 residues. In DNA form, the CDR3 reads TGTGCCAGCTCACCACAGGGGGGAAAAGGGGCCAACGTCCTGACTTTC. Protein: CASSPQGGKGANVLTF.

This clonotype showed up many times. V is TRBV5-1 and J is TRBJ1-4, with 7 bases fitting TRBD1. CDR1 is SGHRS, CDR2 YFSETQ, per germline. CDR3 size: 15 residues. V lost 3 bases and J lost 0; bases outside the gene matches: 2. DNA of the CDR3: TGCGCCAGCAGCTGGGGGACAGCAACTAATGAAAAACTGTTTTTT. Its protein product is CASSWGTATNEKLFF.

This sequence joins TRBV10-1 and TRBJ2-2; D remains unclear. Between the trimmed V and J ends, which lost 6 bases and 6 bases, there was a span of 14 bases. The CDR3 runs to 14 residues. Germline-derived CDR1 and CDR2 are WNHNN and SYGVQD (reference sequence). The CDR3 spells CASSSSVLAGELFF. CDR3 nucleotide sequence: TGCGCCAGCAGCTCTTCGGTTTTGGCCGGGGAGCTGTTTTTT.

This clonotype was counted between two and nine times. The chain couples TRBV7-9 to TRBJ1-3; D uncertain. The germline gives CDR1 SEHNR, CDR2 FQNEAQ (reference sequence). CDR3 length: 16 residues. Trimming took 5 bases from V and 0 from J, leaving 14 bases between them. CDR3 amino acids: CASSMTDGSSGNTIYF. CDR3 coding DNA: TGTGCCAGCAGCATGACGGACGGTAGCTCTGGAAACACCATATATTTT.

In this sample, this clonotype turned up many times. The V call is TRBV20-1, the J call TRBJ2-4, with TRBD2 identical over 11 bases. Germline-derived CDR1 and CDR2 are DFQATT and SNEGSKA (reference sequence). V was pared by 5 bases and J by 0 bases, with 15 bases of the junction left unmatched. CDR3 size: 19 residues. The CDR3 spells CSAHPGLADYGGAKNIQYF. CDR3 bases: TGCAGTGCTCATCCGGGACTAGCGGACTACGGGGGAGCCAAAAACATTCAGTACTTC.

The chain carries TRBV19 and TRBJ2-1; 7 bases are a match to TRBD2. Trimming removed 4 bases from V and 10 bases from J; junction bases left unmatched: 7. Looked up from germline, CDR1 is LNHDA and CDR2 is SQIVND (reference sequence). This CDR3 has 13 residues. Written as DNA, the CDR3 is TGTGCCAGTAGTAGGGGAGGGCGAGGGGAGCAGTTCTTC. Translation: CASSRGGRGEQFF.

This clonotype was seen a single time. The junction departs from germline at one end; a sequencing error may be responsible. V gene TRBV5-6 combines with J gene TRBJ2-1, with D possibly TRBD2 on 7 matching bases. Germline V lookup: CDR1 SGHDT, CDR2 YYEEEE. The CDR3 is 13 residues long. The CDR3 coding sequence is TGTGCCAGCAGGCGGGGGCCCTACTATGAGCAGTTCTTC. This gives the protein CASRRGPYYEQFF.

Concerning this clonotype: No conserved phenylalanine or tryptophan is present at the end of the CDR3, so a read error is the likely explanation. The rearrangement uses TRBV5-1 and TRBJ1-3; D perhaps matches TRBD1 (6 bases). V was pared by 4 bases and J by 0 bases, with 11 bases between. This CDR3 is 15 amino acids long. The germline gives CDR1 SGHRS, CDR2 YFSETQ. The CDR3 loop reads CASSTDSYSGNTIYS. The CDR3 bases are TGCGCCAGCAGCACGGACAGTTACTCTGGAAACACCATATATTCT.

The chain carries TRBV20-1 and TRBJ2-3, with unresolved D. V lost 4 bases and J lost 1, with 15 bases in between. The CDR3 contains 15 residues. In germline, CDR1 is DFQATT, CDR2 SNEGSKA (reference sequence). The CDR3 DNA sequence: TGCAGTGCTATCCACGTCGCGAGTCGCACAGATACGCAGTATTTT. Translated, it gives CSAIHVASRTDTQYF.

The chain joins TRBV20-1 to TRBJ2-7, with TRBD2 matching over 11 bases. The junction had 3 bases not matched to a gene; V was cut back by 3 bases and J by 2 bases. The CDR3 consists of 14 residues. Germline lookup yields CDR1 DFQATT and CDR2 SNEGSKA (reference sequence). The CDR3 coding sequence is TGCAGTGCTAGGATAGCGGGAGGGGCCTACGAGCAGTACTTC. It translates to CSARIAGGAYEQYF.

This clonotype was detected ten times or more. This chain uses TRBV7-6 with TRBJ1-1, with 12 bases identical to TRBD1. Trimming cost V 6 bases and J 3 bases; bases outside gene matches: 11. This CDR3 contains 17 residues. Germline-derived CDR1 and CDR2 are SGHVS and FNYEAQ. The CDR3 sequence: CASREGQGAIGDTEAFF. The CDR3 coding sequence is TGTGCCAGCAGGGAGGGACAGGGGGCGATTGGGGACACTGAAGCTTTCTTT.

The chain has TRBV12-3 or TRBV12-4 and TRBJ1-1; 7 bases agree with TRBD1. The CDR3 has 13 residues. Trimming removed 11 bases from V and 1 base from J; junction bases left unmatched: 7. In DNA form, the CDR3 reads TGTGCCTGCCGGACAGGAGAGAACACTGAAGCTTTCTTT. Protein product: CACRTGENTEAFF.

The chain recombines TRBV7-2 with TRBJ2-5; D not certain. The V and J ends lost 5 bases and 4 bases respectively, with 14 bases between them. Germline values: CDR1 SGHTA, CDR2 FQGNSA. The length of the CDR3 is 14 residues. CDR3 protein: CASSVTSSRETQYF. The CDR3 DNA sequence: TGTGCCAGCAGCGTAACATCGAGCCGAGAGACCCAGTACTTC.

The chain uses TRBV20-1 and TRBJ2-3; perhaps TRBD2 as D (7 bases). With 7 bases removed from V and 6 bases from J, the gap between germline ends came to 20 bases. CDR1 is DFQATT and CDR2 is SNEGSKA in the germline V gene (reference sequence). There are 14 residues in the CDR3. This CDR3 reads CSGLGGGPADTQYF. In DNA, the CDR3 is TGCAGTGGTCTAGGGGGGGGTCCTGCGGATACGCAGTATTTT.

This clonotype was seen a handful of times. The chain joins TRBV5-1 to TRBJ2-3; 9 bases match TRBD1. The V gene's germline CDR1 is SGHRS and CDR2 YFSETQ. After removal of 3 bases from V and 4 bases from J, the junction contained 0 bases not matched to a gene. There are 13 residues in the CDR3. CDR3 amino acids: CASSWTGADTQYF. The CDR3 nucleotides are TGCGCCAGCAGCTGGACAGGGGCAGATACGCAGTATTTT. Full variable domain (outside the CDR3, taken from reference TRBV5-1 and TRBJ2-3): KAGVTQTPRYLIKTRGQQVTLSCSPISGHRSVSWYQQTPGQGLQFLFEYFSETQRNKGNFPGRFSGRQFSNSRSEMNVSTLELGDSALYLCASSWTGADTQYFGPGTRLTVL.

This chain links TRBV28 with TRBJ1-5, with D possibly matching TRBD1 (6 bases). Germline V gives CDR1 MDHEN, CDR2 SYDVKM. Between the trimmed V and J ends, which lost 3 bases and 6 bases, there was a span of 15 bases. The CDR3 is 15 amino acids. The CDR3 DNA reads TGTGCCAGCAGTTTTTCCAGGGGATTGAGTCAGCCCCAGCATTTT. Translating gives CASSFSRGLSQPQHF.

This clonotype occurred a few times. This chain joins TRBV7-2 and TRBJ1-2; 7 bases match TRBD1. V gave up 1 base and J gave up 4 bases; unmatched junction bases: 3. There are 14 residues in the CDR3. Germline V lookup: CDR1 SGHTA, CDR2 FQGNSA. The CDR3 region has the DNA TGTGCCAGCAGCTTAGACAGGGGATCCTATGGCTACACCTTC. This encodes CASSLDRGSYGYTF.